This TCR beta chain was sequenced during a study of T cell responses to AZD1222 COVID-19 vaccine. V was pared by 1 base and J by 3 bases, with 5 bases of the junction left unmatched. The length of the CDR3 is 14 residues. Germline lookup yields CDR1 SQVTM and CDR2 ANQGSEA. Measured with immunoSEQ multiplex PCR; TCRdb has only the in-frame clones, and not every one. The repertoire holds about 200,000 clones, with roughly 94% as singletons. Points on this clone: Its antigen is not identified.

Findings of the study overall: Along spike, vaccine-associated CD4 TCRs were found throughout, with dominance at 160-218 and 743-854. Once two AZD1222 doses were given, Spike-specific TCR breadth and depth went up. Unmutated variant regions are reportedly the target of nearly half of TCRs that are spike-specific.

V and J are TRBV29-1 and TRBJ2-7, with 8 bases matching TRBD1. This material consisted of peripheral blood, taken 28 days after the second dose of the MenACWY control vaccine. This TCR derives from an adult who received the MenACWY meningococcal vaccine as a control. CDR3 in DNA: TGCAGCGTTGAAGGGGGACAGGACCTCTACGAGCAGTACTTC. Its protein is CSVEGGQDLYEQYF.